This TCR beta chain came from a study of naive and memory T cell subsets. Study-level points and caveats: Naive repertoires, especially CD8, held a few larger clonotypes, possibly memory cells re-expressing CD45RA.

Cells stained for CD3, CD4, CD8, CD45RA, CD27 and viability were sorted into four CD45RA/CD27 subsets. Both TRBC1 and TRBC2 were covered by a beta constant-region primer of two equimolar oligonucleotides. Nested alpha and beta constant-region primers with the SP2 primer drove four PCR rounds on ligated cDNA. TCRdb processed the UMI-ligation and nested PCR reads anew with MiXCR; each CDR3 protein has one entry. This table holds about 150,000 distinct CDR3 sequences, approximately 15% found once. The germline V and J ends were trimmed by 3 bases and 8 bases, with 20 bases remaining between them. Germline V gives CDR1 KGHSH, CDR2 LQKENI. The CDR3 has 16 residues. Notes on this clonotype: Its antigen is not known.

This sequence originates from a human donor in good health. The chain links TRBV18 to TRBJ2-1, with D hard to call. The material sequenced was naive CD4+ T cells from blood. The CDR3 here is CASSPLEIRVTDEQFF. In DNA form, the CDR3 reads TGTGCCAGCTCACCCCTAGAAATCCGGGTCACGGATGAGCAGTTCTTC.